This TCR beta chain was recovered during a study of CD8+CD57+ T cells in acquired aplastic anemia. Overall study: Sorting CD4+ and CD8+ cells gave DNA averaging approximately 3 ug. CD4+ cell libraries from healthy donors averaged approximately 9.8 million reads. Study findings and constraints: Patients versus controls showed no significant CD8+ Simpson's diversity difference. Shared by patients and controls, almost 30 CD8+ CDR3s were abundant in patients.

The TCR beta profiling, which covered VDJ combination and CDR3 sequence, was carried out using genomic DNA as the template. From the reads, TCRdb called clonotypes with MiXCR, one entry per CDR3 protein. The sample consists of some 170,000 distinct CDR3 sequences, approximately 43% of them appearing once. Notes on this clonotype: Its antigen is not identified.

The ends were cut back, 2 bases at V and 7 bases at J, with 6 bases in the middle. The CDR3 sequence is 11 residues long. Germline V gene sequence: CDR1 SGHTA, CDR2 FQGTGA. Source material: sorted CD4+, CD8+, or CD8+CD57+ T cells (not recorded which) from PBMCs. The chain uses TRBV7-3 and TRBJ2-7; D uncertain. This clonotype was sampled from a human donor in good health. CDR3 loop: CASSLLREQYF. CDR3 DNA sequence: TGTGCCAGCAGCTTACTTAGGGAGCAGTACTTC.